This T cell receptor (beta chain) derives from a study of beta chain features in type 1 diabetes. The overall study: What patients shared with healthy donors was a similar profile of age, gender and cell yields. Overall study findings and caveats: Type 1 diabetes patients showed a moderate but significant shortening of TCRB CDR3s in all four CD4+ subsets. Naive, central memory and Treg TCRB repertoires appeared more alike in patients than in healthy donors. The analysis here could not establish whether HLA type shapes TCRB rearrangement.

Every bit of the isolated RNA underwent reverse transcription, so sequencing read expressed TCRB transcripts. Sequencing used immunoSEQ multiplex PCR; TCRdb keeps in-frame clones, though not all of them. Of some 290,000 clones in the sample, approximately 24% were seen once. This clone was seen a few times. What it binds is unknown. The CDR3 runs to 14 residues. The germline V and J ends were trimmed by 3 bases and 4 bases, with 11 bases remaining between them. CDR1 and CDR2 from the germline V gene are SGDLS and YYNGEE. V usage is TRBV9 and J usage is TRBJ2-1; TRBD2 might be the D (6 bases). This receptor was identified in a woman aged 30 to 39 with type 1 diabetes. The sequencing sample was made of naive CD4+ T cells from blood. CDR3 DNA: TGTGCCAGCAGCGCCGGGACTTGGTACAATGAGCAGTTCTTC. This codes for CASSAGTWYNEQFF.